Below, one T cell receptor (beta chain) is given with its context. The entry originates in a study of shared clonotypes between healthy human individuals. Background on the study: Researchers drew samples from two women and a few men aged 18 to 49. For every donor, three CD4 naive, three CD4 memory, two CD8 naive and one CD8 memory plates were used.

The length of the CDR3 is 15 residues. Germline CDR1 reads MNHEY; CDR2 reads SMNVEV (reference sequence). The data were produced by immunoSEQ multiplex PCR, yet TCRdb's version contains in-frame clones alone and is incomplete. Of approximately 2.3 million clones in the sample, 80% to 95% were seen once. The sequencing sample was made of naive CD4+ T cells from PBMCs. Subset given: CD45RA+ positively selected. This sequence joins TRBV27 and TRBJ2-5; 8 bases are shared with TRBD2. The end of the DNA fits TRBJ2-7 better, so the J call may be wrong. This receptor was obtained from a man aged 18 to 30 in good health. Some clones in this sample may be carry-over from other donors' samples. CDR3 DNA: TGTGCCAGCAGTTTCTGGACTAGCTTCAACTACGAGCAGTACTTC. Encoded protein: CASSFWTSFNYEQYF.